This TCR beta chain appears in the sequencing data of a study of glioma-infiltrating T cells (dated by TCRdb to the mid-2010s). Turning to the overall study: Sequencing of TCR alpha- and beta-chain repertoires was performed on glioma tissue, on non-neoplastic brain tissue, and on matched peripheral blood mononuclear cells. Three low-grade glioma patients, roughly 8 primary glioblastoma patients, and three non-glioma patients who contributed non-neoplastic brain tissue made up the paired cohort. Each tissue-infiltrating repertoire was compared with the same patient's peripheral blood repertoire to measure divergence between tissue and blood T-cell populations.

A distance of 12 bases separates the germline ends of V and J, which lose 4 bases and 1 base respectively. From a lookup of the germline V gene, CDR1 and CDR2 are KGHDR and SFDVKD. CDR3 length: 15 amino acids, cysteine to phenylalanine. Just CDR3 DNA is preserved here, 45 bases in frame from base 1. TCR alpha and beta CDR3 regions were amplified with the iRepertoire nested amplicon-rescue multiplex PCR (arm-PCR) platform from RNA. The input for one-step reverse transcription and amplification was about 85-400 ng of either tissue mRNA or PBMC total RNA. After bead purification, a secondary multiplex PCR added Illumina adapters, and libraries were gel-purified between 200 and 400 bp. The libraries contained internal 6-nucleotide barcodes that were used for demultiplexing. Sequencing of the libraries was done on an Illumina MiSeq using 2x220 or 2x250 nucleotide paired-end reads. The published analysis was carried out like this. Paired reads were merged using FLASH 1.2.11 and aligned with BWA-MEM to the GRCh37 human genome, and TRA and TRB reads were then extracted. V and J assignment used an IMGT-derived reference of cassette sequences and CDR3 motifs that included pseudogenes. Three-frame translation of reads was performed, and productive CDR3s were defined as those with a C...FGXG motif and no stop codons. Unique combinations of V-J cassette pair and CDR3 amino acid sequence were defined as clonotypes. Reads were filtered by Hamming distance, thresholded by each sample's sequence error rate in mapped regions. The raw public reads went through TCRdb reprocessing: fastp at Q25, MiXCR clone calling, in-frame beta chains kept. Rows with a matching CDR3 protein are joined into one entry that keeps the most common DNA and genes. The V and J calls come from TCRdb's annotation, not from the publication. A total of approximately 110,000 distinct CDR3 sequences appear in this sample, 20% to 30% of them only once. Jointly, the top ten make up around a third of the sample.

Here is what the overall study found, with its caveats: VJ-independent divergence between tissue and blood was found to be below expectation in non-neoplastic patients but above expectation in all gliomas, particularly low-grade gliomas. The group comparisons were based on small numbers of patients: three non-neoplastic, three low-grade glioma and several glioblastoma patients. Tissue and blood shared very few CDR3 sequences, a result attributed to high CDR3 diversity and limited sampling.

This clonotype has at least ten counts. Its antigen is currently not known. Within one base of it there is no much larger clone, and no base qualities were kept. This sequence uses TRBV24-1 and TRBJ2-5, with a tentative D gene TRBD1 over 5 matching bases. Material: glioma tissue, nonneoplastic brain tissue, or PBMCs (not recorded which). This TCR was sampled from a human donor with low-grade glioma or glioblastoma, undergoing nonglioma brain surgery, or in good health (not recorded which). CDR3 reads: CATSDPTGPQETQYF. DNA sequence: TGTGCCACCAGTGACCCCACAGGACCCCAAGAGACCCAGTACTTC.